The entry below gives a single T cell receptor (beta chain) sequence along with its context. Its antigen is still unknown. Every immunoSEQ plate was one replicate of a subset's evenly spread DNA. Clones were read by immunoSEQ multiplex PCR, and TCRdb kept only the in-frame ones, dropping some. The sample has tens of thousands of clones; over 55% are singletons. The CDR3 length is 16 residues. CDR1 is SGDLS, CDR2 YYNGEE, per germline. Trimming removed 2 bases at V and 9 bases at J, with 21 bases between. These data come from a study of shared clonotypes between healthy human individuals. General study points: Estimated richness values were generally larger in naive subsets than in memory subsets. Between a handful of donors, naive CD4 clonotypes were shared at a level of around 5.1%.

Sequenced: memory CD8+ T cells sorted from blood. Subset described: CD45RO+ cells pooled with CCR7-negative TemRA cells. The chain combines TRBV9 with TRBJ2-1, with D maybe TRBD1 (6 bases). This TCR was recovered from a man under 40 in good health. CDR3 sequence (DNA): TGTGCCAGCAGCGTTAGTACAGGGATGGGAACCTCTGAGCAGTTCTTC. Translated: CASSVSTGMGTSEQFF. Full variable domain (rest looked up from reference TRBV9 and TRBJ2-1): DSGVTQTPKHLITATGQRVTLRCSPRSGDLSVYWYQQSLDQGLQFLIQYYNGEERAKGNILERFSAQQFPDLHSELNLSSLELGDSALYFCASSVSTGMGTSEQFFGPGTRLTVL.